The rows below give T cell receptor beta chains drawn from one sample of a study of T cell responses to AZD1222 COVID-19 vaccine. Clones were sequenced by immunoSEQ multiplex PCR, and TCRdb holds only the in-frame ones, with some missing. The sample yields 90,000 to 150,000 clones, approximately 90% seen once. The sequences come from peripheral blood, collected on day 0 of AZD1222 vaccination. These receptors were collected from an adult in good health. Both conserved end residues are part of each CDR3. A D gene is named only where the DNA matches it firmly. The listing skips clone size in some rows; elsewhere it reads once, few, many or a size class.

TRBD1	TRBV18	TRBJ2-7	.	CASSTTGQGSYEQYF	TGTGCCAGCTCTACCACGGGACAGGGCTCCTACGAGCAGTACTTC
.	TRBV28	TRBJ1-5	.	CASSYPGGSNQPQHF	TGTGCCAGCAGTTACCCCGGAGGGAGCAATCAGCCCCAGCATTTT
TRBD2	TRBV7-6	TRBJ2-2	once	CASSLASWASGSGELFF	TGTGCCAGCAGCTTAGCCTCTTGGGCTAGCGGGAGCGGGGAGCTGTTTTTT
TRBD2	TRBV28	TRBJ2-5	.	CASSPGLAVTQYF	TGTGCCAGCAGCCCGGGACTAGCGGTGACCCAGTACTTC
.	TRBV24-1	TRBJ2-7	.	CATSDPLGTEQYF	TGTGCCACCAGTGATCCACTCGGGACCGAGCAGTACTTC
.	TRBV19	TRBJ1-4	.	CASSIFLPATNEKLFF	TGTGCCAGTAGTATATTCCTCCCTGCAACTAATGAAAAACTGTTTTTT
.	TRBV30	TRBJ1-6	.	CAWKESHSNSPLHF	TGTGCCTGGAAGGAGTCCCACAGTAATTCACCCCTCCACTTT
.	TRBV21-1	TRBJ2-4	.	CASSIEGVVWNIQYF	TGTGCCAGCAGCATTGAAGGGGTGGTATGGAACATTCAGTACTTC
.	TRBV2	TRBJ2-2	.	CASIPEHGATNTGELFF	TGTGCCAGCATCCCTGAGCATGGGGCGACGAACACCGGGGAGCTGTTTTTT
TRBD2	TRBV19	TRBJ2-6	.	CASSIAPAGGSGANVLTF	TGTGCCAGTAGTATAGCCCCAGCGGGAGGCTCTGGGGCCAACGTCCTGACTTTC
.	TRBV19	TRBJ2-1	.	CASSIRDSLNNEQFF	TGTGCCAGTAGTATCCGGGACTCGCTTAACAATGAGCAGTTCTTC
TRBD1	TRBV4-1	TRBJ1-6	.	CASRQGAWASPLHF	TGCGCCAGCAGACAGGGGGCCTGGGCTTCACCCCTCCACTTT
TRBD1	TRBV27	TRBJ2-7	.	CASRPDRGYEQYF	TGTGCCAGCAGGCCGGACAGGGGATACGAGCAGTACTTC
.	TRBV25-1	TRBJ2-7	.	CASSGLYEQYF	TGTGCCAGCAGTGGTCTCTACGAGCAGTACTTC
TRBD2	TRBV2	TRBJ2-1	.	CASASGTRGNEQFF	TGTGCCAGCGCATCCGGGACTAGAGGGAATGAGCAGTTCTTC
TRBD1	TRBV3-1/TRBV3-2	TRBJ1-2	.	CASSPPGTGRSGYTF	TGTGCCAGCAGCCCCCCCGGGACAGGGCGAAGTGGCTACACCTTC
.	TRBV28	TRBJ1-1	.	CASSQNTEAFF	TGTGCCAGCAGTCAGAACACTGAAGCTTTCTTT
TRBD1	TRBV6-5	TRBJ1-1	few	CASTARGQGNTEAFF	TGTGCCAGCACTGCTAGGGGACAGGGAAACACTGAAGCTTTCTTT
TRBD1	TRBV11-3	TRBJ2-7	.	CASSPSRDRDYEQYF	TGTGCCAGCAGCCCCTCCCGGGACAGGGACTACGAGCAGTACTTC
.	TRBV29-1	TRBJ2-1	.	CSVGRGVTEQFF	TGCAGCGTTGGCAGGGGGGTAACTGAGCAGTTCTTC
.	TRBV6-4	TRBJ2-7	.	CASSLRGGSYEQYF	TGTGCCAGCAGTCTGAGAGGCGGCTCCTACGAGCAGTACTTC
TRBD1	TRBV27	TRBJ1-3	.	CASSVGQGAPAVSGNTIYF	TGTGCCAGCAGTGTGGGACAGGGGGCCCCTGCTGTCTCTGGAAACACCATATATTTT
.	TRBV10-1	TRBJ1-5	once	CASSGAINQPQHF	TGCGCCAGCAGCGGAGCCATTAATCAGCCCCAGCATTTT
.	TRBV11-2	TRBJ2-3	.	CASSLDWTTDTQYF	TGTGCCAGCAGCTTAGATTGGACAACAGATACGCAGTATTTT
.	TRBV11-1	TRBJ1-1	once	CASSLAGNTEAFF	TGTGCCAGCAGCTTAGCCGGGAACACTGAAGCTTTCTTT
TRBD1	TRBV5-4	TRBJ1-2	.	CASGTEGYGYTF	TGTGCCAGTGGGACAGAGGGCTATGGCTACACCTTC
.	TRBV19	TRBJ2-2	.	CASSTTAGSTGELFF	TGTGCCAGTAGTACCACAGCCGGGAGCACCGGGGAGCTGTTTTTT
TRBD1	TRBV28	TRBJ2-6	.	CASSSRGPGANVLTF	TGTGCCAGCAGTTCCAGGGGGCCTGGGGCCAACGTCCTGACTTTC
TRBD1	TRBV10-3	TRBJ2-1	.	CAITDGRGQGNNEQFF	TGTGCCATCACCGACGGCCGAGGACAGGGGAACAATGAGCAGTTCTTC
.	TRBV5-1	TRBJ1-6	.	CASSLDSFNSPLHF	TGCGCCAGCAGCCTGGACAGTTTTAATTCACCCCTCCACTTT
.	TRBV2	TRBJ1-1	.	CASSIPGVPTEAFF	TGTGCCAGCAGCATCCCGGGGGTTCCCACTGAAGCTTTCTTT
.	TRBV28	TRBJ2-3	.	CASTLGVLGDTQYF	TGTGCCAGCACCCTGGGTGTCCTCGGAGATACGCAGTATTTT
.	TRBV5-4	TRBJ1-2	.	CASSSRAGNPYGYTF	TGTGCCAGCAGCTCTAGAGCAGGGAACCCCTATGGCTACACCTTC
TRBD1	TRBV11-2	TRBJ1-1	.	CASSPGQGMGDTEAFF	TGTGCCAGCAGCCCGGGACAGGGTATGGGGGACACTGAAGCTTTCTTT
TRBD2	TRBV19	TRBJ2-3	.	CASSLQGLAGSTDTQYF	TGTGCCAGTAGTTTACAGGGACTAGCGGGAAGCACAGATACGCAGTATTTT
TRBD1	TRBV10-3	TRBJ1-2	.	CAITPGGTGSGYTF	TGTGCCATCACCCCGGGGGGGACAGGGTCTGGCTACACCTTC
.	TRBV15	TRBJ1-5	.	CATSRVQGNQPQHF	TGTGCCACCAGCAGAGTACAGGGAAATCAGCCCCAGCATTTT
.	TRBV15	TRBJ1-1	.	CATSRDRGSTEAFF	TGTGCCACCAGCAGAGATCGAGGGAGCACTGAAGCTTTCTTT
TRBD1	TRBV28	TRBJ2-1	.	CASSPETGGSYNEQFF	TGTGCCAGCAGTCCGGAAACAGGGGGGTCCTACAATGAGCAGTTCTTC
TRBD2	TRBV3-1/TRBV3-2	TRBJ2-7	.	CASSQDARTSSYEQYF	TGTGCCAGCAGCCAAGATGCCCGGACTAGTAGCTACGAGCAGTACTTC
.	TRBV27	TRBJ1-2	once	CASSSSGTVYGYTF	TGTGCCAGCAGTTCGTCCGGGACGGTCTATGGCTACACCTTC
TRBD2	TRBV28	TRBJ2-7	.	CASSLASGNRHEQYF	TGTGCCAGCAGTTTAGCTAGCGGGAATCGCCACGAGCAGTACTTC
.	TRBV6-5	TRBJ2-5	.	CASSYWGEETQYF	TGTGCCAGCAGTTACTGGGGGGAAGAGACCCAGTACTTC
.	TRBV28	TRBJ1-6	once	CASRGNSPLHF	TGTGCCAGCAGGGGGAATTCACCCCTCCACTTT
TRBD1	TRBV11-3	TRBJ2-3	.	CASSPRRGLGTDTQYF	TGTGCCAGCAGCCCAAGAAGGGGGCTCGGGACAGATACGCAGTATTTT
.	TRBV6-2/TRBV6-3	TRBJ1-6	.	CASSNPDRFNSPLHF	TGTGCCAGCAGTAACCCAGACAGATTTAATTCACCCCTCCACTTT